A single sample gave rise to the 31 T cell receptor beta chains below, sequenced in a study of vaccination effects on CD4 cells after COVID-19. Expansion with viral peptide pools was applied to antigen-specific CD4+ T cells by the ViraFEST assay prior to sequencing. A roughly ten-day culture period preceded the isolation of CD4+ T cells. In the vaccine recipients, nucleocapsid antibodies were negative and there was no prior SARS-CoV-2 infection. Using immunoSEQ multiplex PCR, the repertoire was profiled, and TCRdb retains in-frame clones only, with some absent. The table records tens of thousands of clones, 60% to 80% of them present only once. Which antigens these TCRs recognize remains unknown. Material: CD4+ T cells from PBMCs cultured with HCoV-NL63 spike peptides, obtained before COVID-19 vaccination. The receptors come from a human donor who received a COVID-19 vaccine.

This chain connects TRBV6-2 or TRBV6-3 to TRBJ2-7, with D possibly TRBD2 on 6 matching bases. The CDR3 has 16 residues. V lost 2 bases, J lost 6 bases, and 20 bases lay in between. CDR1 MNHEY and CDR2 SVGEGT come from the germline V gene. This CDR3 reads CASSYPGGTGSGEQYF. CDR3 DNA sequence: TGTGCCAGCAGTTACCCCGGAGGGACGGGCTCGGGCGAGCAGTACTTC.

The J gene is TRBJ1-5, the V gene TRBV6-5, with 10 bases identical to TRBD1. V was clipped by 6 bases and J by 2 bases; unmatched bases: 4. The CDR3 loop spans 15 amino acids. The germline gives CDR1 MNHEY, CDR2 SVGAGI. CDR3 bases: TGTGCCAGCAGGGACAGGGGGAATGGCAATCAGCCCCAGCATTTT. Translating it yields CASRDRGNGNQPQHF.

The V call is TRBV5-1, the J call TRBJ2-7; 7 bases are shared with TRBD2. V gave up 2 bases and J gave up 0 bases; unmatched junction bases: 8. CDR1 SGHRS and CDR2 YFSETQ come from the germline V gene. This CDR3 spans 16 amino acids. CDR3 residues: CASSFLGGTDSYEQYF. The CDR3 DNA reads as TGCGCCAGCAGCTTCTTGGGGGGGACGGACTCCTACGAGCAGTACTTC.

J is TRBJ1-2 and V is TRBV6-2 or TRBV6-3; 7 bases agree with TRBD1. The V gene end was trimmed by 6 bases and the J gene end by 4 bases; junction bases not matched to a gene: 5. Germline CDR1 reads MNHEY; CDR2 reads SVGEGT. This CDR3 spans 13 amino acids. CDR3: CASSLTGFYGYTF. CDR3 nucleotide sequence: TGTGCCAGCAGCTTGACAGGGTTCTATGGCTACACCTTC.

This clone has just a few counts. The chain carries TRBV5-1 and TRBJ1-5; D call uncertain. V was clipped by 0 bases and J by 0 bases, with 7 bases between them. Germline V gene data show CDR1 as SGHRS and CDR2 as YFSETQ. This CDR3 spans 15 amino acids. This CDR3 is CASSLGLYSNQPQHF. DNA for the CDR3: TGCGCCAGCAGCTTGGGACTGTATAGCAATCAGCCCCAGCATTTT.

This chain uses TRBV11-2 with TRBJ1-5, with TRBD1 matching 7 bases. The CDR3 is made up of 15 amino acids. With 1 base clipped from V and 5 bases from J, the junction kept 5 bases outside the gene matches. The germline V gene has CDR1 SGHAT and CDR2 FQNNGV. The CDR3 spells CASSLGTGGYQPQHF. DNA for the CDR3: TGTGCCAGCAGCTTAGGGACAGGAGGCTATCAGCCCCAGCATTTT.

J is TRBJ1-4 and V is TRBV6-5; no reliable D call. The V end lost 2 bases, the J end lost 6 bases, and 10 bases lay between the germline ends. The CDR3 has 14 residues. CDR1 MNHEY and CDR2 SVGAGI come from the germline V gene. Written as DNA, the CDR3 is TGTGCCAGCAGTTACCCCCCCGTTTATGAAAAACTGTTTTTT. Its translation: CASSYPPVYEKLFF.

This chain uses TRBV18 with TRBJ2-2; D is undetermined. The ends were cut back, 5 bases at V and 4 bases at J, with 14 bases in the middle. There are 15 residues in the CDR3. Germline CDR1 and CDR2: KGHSH and LQKENI. CDR3 DNA: TGTGCCAGCTCAGGGCTGGAGAGAGGCACCGGGGAGCTGTTTTTT. It is translated as CASSGLERGTGELFF.

The chain links TRBV19 to TRBJ1-1, with D perhaps matching TRBD1 (5 bases). The germline V gene has CDR1 LNHDA and CDR2 SQIVND (reference sequence). There are 15 residues in the CDR3. Deletions cut 7 bases from V and 1 base from J, with 16 bases between. The CDR3 loop is CASTPTGGGNTEAFF. The CDR3 nucleotides read TGTGCCAGTACCCCTACCGGTGGGGGGAACACTGAAGCTTTCTTT.

This clone occurred a few times. The chain links TRBV27 to TRBJ2-2; no definite D call. Germline V gene data show CDR1 as MNHEY and CDR2 as SMNVEV (reference sequence). The CDR3 has 13 residues. Trimming removed 2 bases at V and 6 bases at J, with 7 bases between. The CDR3 DNA follows: TGTGCCAGCAGTTTAAAGGGTCCCGGGGAGCTGTTTTTT. Residues: CASSLKGPGELFF.

The chain carries TRBV3-1 (or the pseudogene TRBV3-2) and TRBJ1-1; no reliable D call. The germline CDR1 and CDR2 sequences are LGHDT and YNNKEL (reference sequence). Trimming took 5 bases from V and 6 from J, leaving 10 bases between them. This CDR3 comprises 12 residues. The CDR3 loop reads CASSSVQSEAFF. The CDR3 DNA sequence: TGTGCCAGCAGCTCAGTCCAGTCTGAAGCTTTCTTT.

The chain couples TRBV14 to TRBJ1-6; D call uncertain. Germline values: CDR1 SGHDN, CDR2 FVKESK. The CDR3 length is 15 residues. V was clipped by 4 bases and J by 0 bases, with 7 bases between them. The CDR3 DNA reads as TGTGCCAGCAGCCGGTCAAGCTCCTATAATTCACCCCTCCACTTT. Translated: CASSRSSSYNSPLHF.

This clone was found a few times. The DNA for the CDR3 is TGTGCCAGCAGCTTACAACGGACTGGAAACACCATATATTTT. Protein product: CASSLQRTGNTIYF. The chain carries TRBV7-9 and TRBJ1-3, with D uncertain. Germline CDR1 reads SEHNR; CDR2 reads FQNEAQ (reference sequence). This CDR3 contains 14 residues. V was clipped by 2 bases and J by 2 bases, with 7 bases between them.

The J gene is TRBJ1-2, the V gene TRBV7-9, with D hard to call. This CDR3 region has 12 residues. Trimming took 6 bases from V and 4 from J, leaving 9 bases between them. The germline V gene encodes CDR1 SEHNR and CDR2 FQNEAQ (reference sequence). The CDR3 loop reads CASSWEGYGYTF. DNA of the CDR3: TGTGCCAGCAGTTGGGAAGGCTATGGCTACACCTTC.

This clone was counted a single time. The rearrangement links TRBV7-9 to TRBJ1-1; 7 nucleotides line up with TRBD1. V lost 1 base to trimming and J lost 0 bases; unmatched junction nucleotides: 8. This CDR3 region has 17 residues. The germline V gene has CDR1 SEHNR and CDR2 FQNEAQ (reference sequence). CDR3 protein: CASSLVSGGGMNTEAFF. The CDR3 DNA reads TGTGCCAGCAGCTTAGTTTCAGGGGGTGGAATGAACACTGAAGCTTTCTTT.

The table lists this clone with a few counts. This chain links TRBV14 with TRBJ1-3; D is perhaps TRBD1 (6 bases). The CDR3 has 16 amino acids. V dropped 5 bases and J dropped 3 bases, with 17 bases sitting between them. Germline CDR1 and CDR2: SGHDN and FVKESK. CDR3 protein: CASSSGQLLYGNTIYF. The CDR3 nucleotides read TGTGCCAGCAGCTCAGGACAGCTCCTCTATGGAAACACCATATATTTT.

This clone came up a few times. This rearrangement joins TRBV6-5 to TRBJ1-2; perhaps TRBD1 as D (6 bases). Germline CDR1 reads MNHEY; CDR2 reads SVGAGI. CDR3 length: 14 residues. Deletions cut 2 bases from V and 3 bases from J, with 10 bases between. The chain's CDR3 is CASSYGGRDYGYTF. In nucleotides, the CDR3 is TGTGCCAGCAGTTACGGGGGGCGCGACTATGGCTACACCTTC.

The V and J genes are TRBV21-1 and TRBJ2-2. TRBV21-1 is labeled a pseudogene. The CDR3 loop spans 12 amino acids. The CDR3 here is CASSKRTGELFF. For the CDR3, the DNA is TGTGCCAGCAGCAAAAGAACCGGGGAGCTGTTTTTT.

The rearrangement links TRBV5-1 to TRBJ2-1; 8 bases line up with TRBD1. This CDR3 region has 15 residues. The V and J ends lost 3 bases and 7 bases, in that order; junction bases with no gene match: 9. Germline values: CDR1 SGHRS, CDR2 YFSETQ. The CDR3 region is CASSSTGETRNEQFF. CDR3 bases: TGCGCCAGCAGCTCGACAGGGGAGACAAGAAATGAGCAGTTCTTC.

The genes are TRBV19 and TRBJ1-2; D is ambiguous. Germline V gene lookup returns CDR1 LNHDA and CDR2 SQIVND (reference sequence). There are 15 residues in the CDR3. The V and J ends lost 5 bases and 4 bases respectively, with 17 bases between them. The CDR3 DNA reads as TGTGCCAGTAGTCAGAGGCCACAGCTGGGCTATGGCTACACCTTC. Protein: CASSQRPQLGYGYTF.

The chain joins TRBV4-2 to TRBJ2-1; 10 nucleotides match TRBD2. CDR1 and CDR2 from the germline V gene are LGHNA and YNFKEQ. This CDR3 is built from 16 residues. V lost 0 bases to trimming and J lost 9 bases; unmatched junction nucleotides: 8. CDR3 in DNA: TGTGCCAGCAGCCAAGAGCCAGCGGGAGGGCCGGGTGAGCAGTTCTTC. Amino acid sequence: CASSQEPAGGPGEQFF.

DNA of the CDR3: TGTGCCATCAGCGGACTTGACGAGCAGTACTTC. The encoded protein is CAISGLDEQYF. The chain recombines TRBV10-3 with TRBJ2-7; D is possibly TRBD2 (5 bases). Germline V gene sequence: CDR1 ENHRY, CDR2 SYGVKD. V was cut by 6 bases and J by 5 bases, with 8 bases left in between. The CDR3 covers 11 residues.

The chain combines TRBV5-6 with TRBJ1-2, with D perhaps TRBD1 (5 bases). The germline V gene encodes CDR1 SGHDT and CDR2 YYEEEE. This CDR3 is 13 amino acids long. With 4 bases removed from V and 4 bases from J, the gap between germline ends came to 11 bases. This CDR3 is CASSILDSYGYTF. The DNA of the CDR3 is TGTGCCAGCAGCATACTCGACAGCTATGGCTACACCTTC. The full variable domain, in which reference TRBV5-6 and TRBJ1-2 provide the parts outside the CDR3, is DAGVTQSPTHLIKTRGQQVTLRCSPKSGHDTVSWYQQALGQGPQFIFQYYEEEERQRGNFPDRFSGHQFPNYSSELNVNALLLGDSALYLCASSILDSYGYTFGSGTRLTVV.

This rearrangement joins TRBV18 to TRBJ2-7; D gene unclear. The CDR3 contains 11 residues. CDR1 KGHSH and CDR2 LQKENI come from the germline V gene. The V end was cut by 3 bases, the J end by 8 bases, with 8 bases between. The CDR3, as DNA: TGTGCCAGCTCACCTGACATTCAGCAGTACTTC. Translated, it gives CASSPDIQQYF.

This chain joins TRBV5-1 and TRBJ1-4; no clear D. The V end lost 0 bases, the J end lost 4 bases, and 10 bases lay between the germline ends. The CDR3 totals 15 residues. Germline V gene data show CDR1 as SGHRS and CDR2 as YFSETQ. This CDR3 is CASSLAGTFNEKLFF. Written as DNA, the CDR3 is TGCGCCAGCAGCTTGGCGGGCACGTTTAATGAAAAACTGTTTTTT.

The J gene is TRBJ2-1, the V gene TRBV11-3; D ambiguous. Deletions cut 1 base from V and 6 bases from J, with 10 bases between. Germline V gene data show CDR1 as SGHNT and CDR2 as YENEEA. The CDR3 contains 14 residues. The DNA of the CDR3 is TGTGCCAGCAGCTTAGGGCCGAGTGGCAATGAGCAGTTCTTC. Translation: CASSLGPSGNEQFF.

This clone was seen a handful of times. The gene calls are TRBV5-4 and TRBJ1-1; D gene unclear. V was pared by 7 bases and J by 1 base, with 5 bases between. The CDR3 has 11 residues. The germline V gene encodes CDR1 SGHNT and CDR2 YYREEE (reference sequence). The CDR3 nucleotides read TGTGCCAGCTCTTCGAACACTGAAGCTTTCTTT. Its translation is CASSSNTEAFF. Filled out from reference TRBV5-4 and TRBJ1-1, the complete variable domain reads ETGVTQSPTHLIKTRGQQVTLRCSSQSGHNTVSWYQQALGQGPQFIFQYYREEENGRGNFPPRFSGLQFPNYSSELNVNALELDDSALYLCASSSNTEAFFGQGTRLTVV.

The chain carries TRBV2 and TRBJ1-3; D is perhaps TRBD1 (5 bases). This CDR3 has 15 residues. CDR1 is SNHLY and CDR2 is FYNNEI in the germline V gene. V was shortened by 7 bases and J by 0 bases, with 13 bases between the two germline ends. CDR3 amino acids: CASTTGGASGNTIYF. CDR3 coding DNA: TGTGCCAGCACTACAGGAGGGGCCTCTGGAAACACCATATATTTT.

This clone is a singleton in its sample. The rearrangement links TRBV6-5 to TRBJ1-4; D gene ambiguous. Between the trimmed V and J ends, which lost 6 bases and 6 bases, there was a span of 17 bases. Germline lookup yields CDR1 MNHEY and CDR2 SVGAGI. The CDR3 sequence is 15 residues long. CDR3 bases: TGTGCCAGCAGGTCGACACGGGTGGGATATGAAAAACTGTTTTTT. Translation: CASRSTRVGYEKLFF.

This clone has only a few counts. The rearrangement uses TRBV30 and TRBJ1-5; D is unresolved. Trimming took 0 bases from V and 5 from J, leaving 8 bases between them. Germline CDR1 GTSNPN, CDR2 SVGIG (reference sequence). This CDR3 comprises 13 residues. CDR3: CAWSVGAHQPQHF. The CDR3 DNA reads TGTGCCTGGAGTGTGGGAGCCCATCAGCCCCAGCATTTT.

The table lists this clone with a few counts. The CDR3 DNA reads TGTGCCAGCAGTGAGGGGACGCGAAATTCACCCCTCCACTTT. Translating gives CASSEGTRNSPLHF. V usage is TRBV6-1 and J usage is TRBJ1-6; a possible D gene is TRBD1 (5 bases). The V gene's germline CDR1 is MNHNS and CDR2 SASEGT. Trimming shortened V by 3 bases and J by 7 bases, and 10 bases separated the two germline ends. The CDR3 spans 14 residues.